The 15 T cell receptor beta chains given below trace back to one sample, sequenced in a study of shared T cell receptors in the human thymus. Only in-frame clones appear in the TCRdb table, and some are missing; sequencing was by immunoSEQ multiplex PCR. This table holds about 710,000 clones, around 87% found once. These data also featured in a second study, about human thymus T cells.

The sequenced sample was thymocytes. These receptors were collected from a boy in the first two years of life with a congenital heart defect.

This clone appeared a single time. J is TRBJ2-6 and V is TRBV25-1, with TRBD1 as a possible D gene (6 bases). Trimming took off 2 bases at V and 2 bases at J, with 10 bases between the two ends. Germline CDR1 reads MGHDK; CDR2 reads SYGVNS. This CDR3 contains 16 residues. CDR3 DNA: TGTGCCAGCAGTGAACGACAGGAACCTGGGGCCAACGTCCTGACTTTC. The encoded protein is CASSERQEPGANVLTF.

This clone was detected a few times. This rearrangement joins TRBV27 to TRBJ2-3, with 7 nucleotides matching TRBD2. Germline CDR1 MNHEY, CDR2 SMNVEV (reference sequence). The CDR3 covers 16 residues. With V trimmed by 5 bases and J by 0 bases, 8 bases remained unmatched. The CDR3 region has the DNA TGTGCCAGCAGTCCCCATTGGCGGGAGAGCACAGATACGCAGTATTTT. Translation: CASSPHWRESTDTQYF.

This clone was seen a single time. V usage is TRBV4-3 and J usage is TRBJ2-5, with no clear D. V was trimmed by 1 base and J by 4 bases, leaving 7 bases between them. CDR3 length equals 13 residues. CDR1 is LGHNA and CDR2 is YSLEER in the germline V gene. The CDR3 DNA reads TGCGCCAGCAGCCAAGGCCCGGGAGAGACCCAGTACTTC. This sequence encodes CASSQGPGETQYF.

The chain combines TRBV5-4 with TRBJ2-3; 8 positions match TRBD1. Per germline, CDR1 SGHNT and CDR2 YYREEE (reference sequence). The CDR3 runs 13 residues. V lost 4 bases to trimming and J lost 6 bases; unmatched junction nucleotides: 4. In DNA form, the CDR3 reads TGTGCCAGCAGCAACCGGGACAGGGATACGCAGTATTTT. It encodes CASSNRDRDTQYF.

The chain links TRBV5-6 to TRBJ2-3, with D possibly TRBD2 on 6 matching bases. Trimming took 0 bases from V and 4 from J, leaving 18 bases between them. The CDR3 covers 17 residues. Germline V lookup: CDR1 SGHDT, CDR2 YYEEEE. The CDR3 nucleotides are TGTGCCAGCAGCTTGGGAGTACTAGCCTCCTCCCCAGATACGCAGTATTTT. It specifies CASSLGVLASSPDTQYF. The full variable domain, completed using reference TRBV5-6 and TRBJ2-3, is DAGVTQSPTHLIKTRGQQVTLRCSPKSGHDTVSWYQQALGQGPQFIFQYYEEEERQRGNFPDRFSGHQFPNYSSELNVNALLLGDSALYLCASSLGVLASSPDTQYFGPGTRLTVL.

The chain uses TRBV7-9 and TRBJ2-6; 7 positions match TRBD1. V lost 6 bases, J lost 0 bases, and 5 bases stayed unmatched. This CDR3 region has 16 residues. Germline CDR1 SEHNR, CDR2 FQNEAQ (reference sequence). The CDR3 here is CASRTTGDSGANVLTF. In DNA, the CDR3 is TGTGCCAGCAGGACAACAGGGGACTCTGGGGCCAACGTCCTGACTTTC.

The count of this clone is one. The CDR3 region is CASSEGRAPRTSRDTGELFF. The CDR3 nucleotides read TGTGCCAGCAGTGAAGGTCGAGCCCCGCGGACTAGCCGCGACACCGGGGAGCTGTTTTTT. The chain uses TRBV2 and TRBJ2-2; the match to TRBD2 covers 8 bases. Germline V gives CDR1 SNHLY, CDR2 FYNNEI. Losses at the gene ends were 1 base for V and 3 bases for J; bases not matched to a gene: 16. The CDR3 loop spans 20 amino acids.

Only a few counts were recorded for this clone. V gene TRBV29-1 combines with J gene TRBJ2-1; D not resolved. The CDR3 contains 12 residues. Trimming shortened V by 5 bases and J by 7 bases, and 12 bases separated the two germline ends. Germline V gene lookup returns CDR1 SQVTM and CDR2 ANQGSEA. The CDR3 region has the DNA TGCAGCGTTCCCCGTCCGTCGAATGAGCAGTTCTTC. This translates into CSVPRPSNEQFF.

The chain recombines TRBV7-2 with TRBJ1-5, with 7 bases aligning to TRBD1. CDR1 is SGHTA and CDR2 is FQGNSA in the germline V gene. The length of the CDR3 is 19 residues. Losses at the gene ends were 5 bases for V and 0 bases for J; bases not matched to a gene: 16. The CDR3 region is CASSAMGDRAVYSNQPQHF. The CDR3 region has the DNA TGTGCCAGCAGCGCAATGGGTGACAGGGCCGTCTATAGCAATCAGCCCCAGCATTTT.

The CDR3 protein is CASSEEVDGPGGNQPQHF. DNA of the CDR3: TGTGCCAGCAGTGAAGAGGTGGACGGTCCCGGGGGGAATCAGCCCCAGCATTTT. The V gene is TRBV6-1, the J gene TRBJ1-5, with D possibly being TRBD1 (5 bases). The CDR3 is 18 amino acids. V gave up 1 base and J gave up 4 bases, with 20 bases separating them. CDR1 is MNHNS, CDR2 SASEGT, per germline.

The chain recombines TRBV5-1 with TRBJ2-3; TRBD1 matches 10 bases. The CDR3 loop spans 15 amino acids. Germline CDR1 and CDR2: SGHRS and YFSETQ. The junction had 8 bases not matched to a gene; V was cut back by 4 bases and J by 6 bases. The CDR3 region has the DNA TGCGCCAGCAGCATGGGGACAGGGGTGGGGGATACGCAGTATTTT. It translates to CASSMGTGVGDTQYF.

On this clone: The junction and the germline gene differ at one end; a read error may be behind it. The chain combines TRBV7-7 with TRBJ2-2; D ambiguous. Germline V gene data show CDR1 as SSHAT and CDR2 as FNYEAQ (reference sequence). The length of the CDR3 is 15 residues. CDR3 region: CASSFNTMNTGELFF. The CDR3 DNA reads TGTGCTAGCAGCTTCAACACTATGAACACCGGGGAGCTGTTTTTT.

The chain couples TRBV19 to TRBJ1-2; 12 bases fit TRBD1. The CDR3 extends over 15 amino acids. The J segment lost 4 bases and the V segment lost 4 bases, leaving 4 bases of the junction unmatched. Germline V CDR1 and CDR2: LNHDA, SQIVND (reference sequence). The chain's CDR3 is CASSTRDRGLYGYTF. CDR3 in DNA: TGTGCCAGTAGTACAAGGGACAGGGGGCTCTATGGCTACACCTTC.

The chain has TRBV7-8 and TRBJ2-7; 8 bases match TRBD1. CDR3 size: 15 residues. V shed 4 bases and J 3 bases; nucleotides not matched to a gene: 8. Germline V gene lookup returns CDR1 SGHVS and CDR2 FQNEAQ. The CDR3 coding sequence is TGTGCCAGCAGCTCTCCGGGACAGGTTAACTACGAGCAGTACTTC. It specifies CASSSPGQVNYEQYF.

The chain combines TRBV15 with TRBJ2-3; TRBD2 is a possible D gene (6 bases). V was pared by 6 bases and J by 2 bases, with 18 bases between. CDR1 LNHNV and CDR2 YYDKDF come from the germline V gene (reference sequence). The CDR3 contains 16 residues. The CDR3, as DNA: TGTGCCACCAGTGGGCCCGCGGGACTTCACACAGATACGCAGTATTTT. Translation gives CATSGPAGLHTDTQYF.